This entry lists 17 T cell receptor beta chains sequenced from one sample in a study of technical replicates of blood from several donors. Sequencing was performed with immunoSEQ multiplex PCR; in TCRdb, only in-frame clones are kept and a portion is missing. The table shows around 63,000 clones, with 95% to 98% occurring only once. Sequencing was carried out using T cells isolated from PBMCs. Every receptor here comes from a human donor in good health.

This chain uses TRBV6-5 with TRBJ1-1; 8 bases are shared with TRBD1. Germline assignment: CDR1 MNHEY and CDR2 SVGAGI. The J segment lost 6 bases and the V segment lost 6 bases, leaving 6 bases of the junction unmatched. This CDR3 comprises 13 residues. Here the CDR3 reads CASRDRVMAEAFF. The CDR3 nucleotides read TGTGCCAGCAGGGACAGGGTGATGGCTGAAGCTTTCTTT.

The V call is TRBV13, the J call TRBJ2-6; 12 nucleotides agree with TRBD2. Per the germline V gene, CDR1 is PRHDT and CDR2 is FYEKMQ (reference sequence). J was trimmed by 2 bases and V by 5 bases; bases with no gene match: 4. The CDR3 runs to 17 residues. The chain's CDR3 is CASSPGLAGTGANVLTF. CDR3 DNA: TGTGCCAGCAGCCCTGGACTAGCGGGAACTGGGGCCAACGTCCTGACTTTC.

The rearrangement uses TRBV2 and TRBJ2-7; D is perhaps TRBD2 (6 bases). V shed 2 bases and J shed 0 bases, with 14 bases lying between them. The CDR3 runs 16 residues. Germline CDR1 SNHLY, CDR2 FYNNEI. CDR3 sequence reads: CASSEFWVAVSYEQYF. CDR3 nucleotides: TGTGCCAGCAGTGAATTCTGGGTAGCGGTCTCCTACGAGCAGTACTTC.

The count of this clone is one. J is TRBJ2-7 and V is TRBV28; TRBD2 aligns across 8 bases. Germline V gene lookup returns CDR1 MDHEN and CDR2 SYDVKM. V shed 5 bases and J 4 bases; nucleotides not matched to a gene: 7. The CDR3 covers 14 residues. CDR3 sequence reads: CASSPRAGAYEQYF. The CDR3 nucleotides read TGTGCCAGCAGTCCAAGAGCGGGAGCTTACGAGCAGTACTTC.

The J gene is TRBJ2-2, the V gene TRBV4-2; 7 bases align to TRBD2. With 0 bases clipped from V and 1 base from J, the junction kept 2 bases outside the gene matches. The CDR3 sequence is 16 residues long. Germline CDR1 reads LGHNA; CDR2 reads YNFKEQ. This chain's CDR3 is CASSQDPGGNTGELFF. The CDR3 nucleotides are TGTGCCAGCAGCCAAGATCCGGGGGGGAACACCGGGGAGCTGTTTTTT.

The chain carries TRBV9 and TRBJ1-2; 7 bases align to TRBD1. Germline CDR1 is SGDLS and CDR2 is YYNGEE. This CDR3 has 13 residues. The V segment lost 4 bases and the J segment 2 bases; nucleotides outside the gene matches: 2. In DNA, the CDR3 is TGTGCCAGCAGCTCGGGACAGAACTATGGCTACACCTTC. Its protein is CASSSGQNYGYTF.

This CDR3 reads CASSPVGTGGGYTF. As DNA, the CDR3 is TGTGCCAGCAGCCCCGTCGGGACAGGGGGTGGCTACACCTTC. The rearrangement uses TRBV7-9 and TRBJ1-2, with 11 nucleotides matching TRBD1. J was trimmed by 7 bases and V by 5 bases; bases with no gene match: 6. This CDR3 is built from 14 residues. The germline gives CDR1 SEHNR, CDR2 FQNEAQ (reference sequence).

The DNA for the CDR3 is TGTGCCAGCAGTCCCTTAGTTTACTCTGAAGCTTTCTTT. Its protein product is CASSPLVYSEAFF. The rearrangement uses TRBV28 and TRBJ1-1; D call uncertain. Germline V lookup: CDR1 MDHEN, CDR2 SYDVKM. V lost 5 bases and J 6 bases, leaving 13 bases between the germline ends. The CDR3 is 13 amino acids.

In nucleotides, the CDR3 is TGTGCCAGCAGTCGACTCCCAACTAATGAAAAACTGTTTTTT. As protein: CASSRLPTNEKLFF. This sequence joins TRBV6-6 and TRBJ1-4; D remains unclear. V dropped 5 bases and J dropped 0 bases, with 7 bases sitting between them. The V gene's germline CDR1 is MNHNY and CDR2 SVGAGI (reference sequence). This CDR3 comprises 14 residues.

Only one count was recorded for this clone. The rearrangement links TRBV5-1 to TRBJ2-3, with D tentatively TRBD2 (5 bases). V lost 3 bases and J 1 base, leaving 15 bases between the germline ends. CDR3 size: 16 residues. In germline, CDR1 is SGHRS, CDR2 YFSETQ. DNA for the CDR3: TGCGCCAGCAGCTCGCTGGCGGGTCAGGGCACAGATACGCAGTATTTT. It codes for CASSSLAGQGTDTQYF. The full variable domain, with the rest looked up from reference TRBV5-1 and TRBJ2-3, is KAGVTQTPRYLIKTRGQQVTLSCSPISGHRSVSWYQQTPGQGLQFLFEYFSETQRNKGNFPGRFSGRQFSNSRSEMNVSTLELGDSALYLCASSSLAGQGTDTQYFGPGTRLTVL.

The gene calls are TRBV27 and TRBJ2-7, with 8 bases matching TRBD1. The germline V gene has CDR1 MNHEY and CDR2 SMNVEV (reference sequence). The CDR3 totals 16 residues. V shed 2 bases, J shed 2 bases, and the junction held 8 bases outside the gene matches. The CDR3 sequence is CASSLILGQGPYEQYF. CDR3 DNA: TGTGCCAGCAGTTTAATTCTCGGACAGGGACCCTACGAGCAGTACTTC.

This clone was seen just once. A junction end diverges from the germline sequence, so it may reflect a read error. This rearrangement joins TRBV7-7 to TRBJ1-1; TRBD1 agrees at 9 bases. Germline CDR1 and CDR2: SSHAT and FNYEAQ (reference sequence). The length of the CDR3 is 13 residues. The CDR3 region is CASSLDRGTEAFF. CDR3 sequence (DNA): TGTGCTAGCAGCTTAGACAGGGGGACTGAAGCTTTCTTT.

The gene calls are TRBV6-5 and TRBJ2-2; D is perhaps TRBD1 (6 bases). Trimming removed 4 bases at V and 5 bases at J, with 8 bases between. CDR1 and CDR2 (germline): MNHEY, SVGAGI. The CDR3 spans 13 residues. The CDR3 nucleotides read TGTGCCAGCAGTTCCACAGGGACCGGGGAGCTGTTTTTT. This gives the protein CASSSTGTGELFF.

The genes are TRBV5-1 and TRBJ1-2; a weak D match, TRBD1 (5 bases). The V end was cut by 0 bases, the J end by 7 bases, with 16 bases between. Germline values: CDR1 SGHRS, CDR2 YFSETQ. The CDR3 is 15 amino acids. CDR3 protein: CASSLGRGSTGGYTF. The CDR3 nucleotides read TGCGCCAGCAGCTTGGGGAGGGGTTCAACGGGTGGCTACACCTTC.

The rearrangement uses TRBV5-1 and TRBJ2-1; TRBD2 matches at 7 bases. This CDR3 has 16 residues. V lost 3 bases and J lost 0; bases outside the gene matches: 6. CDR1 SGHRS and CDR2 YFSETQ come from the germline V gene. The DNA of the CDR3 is TGCGCCAGCAGCTACCTTGGGGGGGGCTCCTACAATGAGCAGTTCTTC. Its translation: CASSYLGGGSYNEQFF.

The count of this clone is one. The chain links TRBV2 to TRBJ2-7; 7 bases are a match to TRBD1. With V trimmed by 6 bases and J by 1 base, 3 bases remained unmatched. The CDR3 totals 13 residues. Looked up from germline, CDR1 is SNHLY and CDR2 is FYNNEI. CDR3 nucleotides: TGTGCCAGCAGCCAGGGGGTTTCCTACGAGCAGTACTTC. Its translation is CASSQGVSYEQYF.

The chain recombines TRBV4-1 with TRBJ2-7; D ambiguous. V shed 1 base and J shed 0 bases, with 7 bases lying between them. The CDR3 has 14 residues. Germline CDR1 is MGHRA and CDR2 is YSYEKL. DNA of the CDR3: TGCGCCAGCAGCCAAGGGCTAGGCTCCTACGAGCAGTACTTC. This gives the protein CASSQGLGSYEQYF.